These T cell receptor beta chains were read from a single sample in a study of blood T cell repertoires in COVID-19. Profiling relied on immunoSEQ multiplex PCR, and the TCRdb table lists in-frame clones only, not all of them. Of about 280,000 clones in the sample, almost 85% were seen once. The specimen sequenced was peripheral blood. The receptors derive from a man aged 45 to 65 with active or convalescent COVID-19. CDR3s include the opening cysteine and the closing phenylalanine or tryptophan. The D gene is left open where the match is weak. The size field is filled for only some rows; it gives once, few, many or a size class.

CDR3: CASSRDRVDEKLFF; DNA: TGTGCCAGCAGCCGGGACAGGGTGGATGAAAAACTGTTTTTT; D: TRBD1; J: TRBJ1-4; size: NA; V: TRBV3-1/TRBV3-2
CDR3: CASSLTSSQETQYF; DNA: TGCGCCAGCAGCTTGACTAGCAGCCAAGAGACCCAGTACTTC; D: NA; J: TRBJ2-5; size: NA; V: TRBV5-1
CDR3: CASRDRLVSGNTIYF; DNA: TGTGCCAGCCGGGACAGGCTAGTCTCTGGAAACACCATATATTTT; D: TRBD1; J: TRBJ1-3; size: NA; V: TRBV19
CDR3: CASSSNRDSINYGYTF; DNA: TGTGCCAGCAGCTCAAACCGGGACAGCATTAACTATGGCTACACCTTC; D: TRBD1; J: TRBJ1-2; size: once; V: TRBV7-9
CDR3: CASSQGRGQGAGYTF; DNA: TGTGCCAGCAGCCAAGGAAGAGGACAGGGAGCGGGCTACACCTTC; D: TRBD1; J: TRBJ1-2; size: NA; V: TRBV4-2
CDR3: CASSERVSGLAGGRETQYF; DNA: TGTGCCAGCAGTGAAAGGGTTTCGGGACTAGCGGGAGGGAGAGAGACCCAGTACTTC; D: TRBD2; J: TRBJ2-5; size: NA; V: TRBV2
CDR3: CASSSPYEQYF; DNA: TGTGCCAGCAGCTCTCCCTACGAGCAGTACTTC; D: NA; J: TRBJ2-7; size: NA; V: TRBV5-5
CDR3: CASSLESPNGEQFF; DNA: TGTGCCAGCAGCTTAGAGTCGCCCAACGGTGAGCAGTTCTTC; D: NA; J: TRBJ2-1; size: NA; V: TRBV7-4
CDR3: CASSQTGGGNEKLFF; DNA: TGTGCCAGCTCACAAACAGGCGGGGGCAATGAAAAACTGTTTTTT; D: NA; J: TRBJ1-4; size: NA; V: TRBV18
CDR3: CASSRGPVSNQPQHF; DNA: TGTGCCAGCAGCAGAGGGCCGGTTAGCAATCAGCCCCAGCATTTT; D: NA; J: TRBJ1-5; size: NA; V: TRBV6-5
CDR3: CASSQVIVGIYEQYF; DNA: TGTGCCAGCAGCCAAGTTATAGTCGGGATCTACGAGCAGTACTTC; D: NA; J: TRBJ2-7; size: NA; V: TRBV4-2
CDR3: CASSPKPRLADPSYNEQFF; DNA: TGTGCCAGCAGTCCTAAACCACGACTAGCCGACCCCTCCTACAATGAGCAGTTCTTC; D: TRBD2; J: TRBJ2-1; size: NA; V: TRBV7-8
CDR3: CASSHRQGADGANVLTF; DNA: TGTGCCAGCAGCCATCGACAGGGGGCTGACGGGGCCAACGTCCTGACTTTC; D: TRBD1; J: TRBJ2-6; size: NA; V: TRBV3-1/TRBV3-2
CDR3: CASSQDWSEQFF; DNA: TGCGCCAGCAGCCAAGATTGGAGCGAGCAGTTCTTC; D: NA; J: TRBJ2-1; size: once; V: TRBV4-3
CDR3: CASSYSWTANQPQHF; DNA: TGTGCCAGCAGTTACTCTTGGACAGCTAATCAGCCCCAGCATTTT; D: NA; J: TRBJ1-5; size: NA; V: TRBV6-5
CDR3: CASSLRGFDEQFF; DNA: TGTGCCAGCAGTTTGCGGGGGTTCGATGAGCAGTTCTTC; D: TRBD2; J: TRBJ2-1; size: NA; V: TRBV27
CDR3: CSARQSYEQYF; DNA: TGCAGTGCTAGACAGTCCTACGAGCAGTACTTC; D: NA; J: TRBJ2-7; size: NA; V: TRBV20-1
CDR3: CASSPGTGINEKLFF; DNA: TGTGCCAGCTCCCCAGGGACAGGGATTAATGAAAAACTGTTTTTT; D: TRBD1; J: TRBJ1-4; size: NA; V: TRBV18
CDR3: CASSPSGNRLNTEAFF; DNA: TGTGCCAGCAGCCCAAGCGGCAACCGCCTGAACACTGAAGCTTTCTTT; D: NA; J: TRBJ1-1; size: NA; V: TRBV14
CDR3: CASSPGQGDRNEQFF; DNA: TGTGCCAGCAGCCCGGGACAGGGAGATAGAAATGAGCAGTTCTTC; D: TRBD1; J: TRBJ2-1; size: NA; V: TRBV5-4
CDR3: CASSLGEWAPLHF; DNA: TGTGCCAGCAGCTTGGGAGAGTGGGCCCCCCTCCACTTT; D: NA; J: TRBJ1-6; size: NA; V: TRBV5-4
CDR3: CASTVGAGANVLTF; DNA: TGTGCCAGTACAGTAGGGGCTGGGGCCAACGTCCTGACTTTC; D: NA; J: TRBJ2-6; size: NA; V: TRBV19
CDR3: CASNGGGEYEQYF; DNA: TGCGCCAGCAATGGGGGGGGAGAGTACGAGCAGTACTTC; D: TRBD2; J: TRBJ2-7; size: NA; V: TRBV5-1
CDR3: CASSYEGGHIGELFF; DNA: TGTGCCAGCAGTTACGAGGGGGGGCATATCGGGGAGCTGTTTTTT; D: NA; J: TRBJ2-2; size: NA; V: TRBV6-5
CDR3: CASSLTGAGELFF; DNA: TGTGCCAGCAGCTTAACAGGGGCCGGGGAGCTGTTTTTT; D: TRBD1; J: TRBJ2-2; size: NA; V: TRBV7-9
CDR3: CASSLGETDYLSGNTIYF; DNA: TGCGCCAGCAGCTTGGGCGAAACCGATTACCTCTCTGGAAACACCATATATTTT; D: NA; J: TRBJ1-3; size: NA; V: TRBV5-1
CDR3: CASSQDLVVSYGYTF; DNA: TGCGCCAGCAGCCAAGATCTCGTAGTTTCCTATGGCTACACCTTC; D: NA; J: TRBJ1-2; size: NA; V: TRBV4-3
CDR3: CASSNHGEEAFF; DNA: TGTGCCAGTAGTAATCACGGGGAGGAAGCTTTCTTT; D: NA; J: TRBJ1-1; size: NA; V: TRBV19
CDR3: CASSPGGSGSNQPQHF; DNA: TGTGCCAGCAGCCCCGGTGGTTCGGGGAGCAATCAGCCCCAGCATTTT; D: NA; J: TRBJ1-5; size: NA; V: TRBV5-6
CDR3: CASSAFTGFGETQYF; DNA: TGTGCCAGCAGCGCCTTTACAGGGTTCGGTGAGACCCAGTACTTC; D: NA; J: TRBJ2-5; size: NA; V: TRBV9
CDR3: CASSRNEETQYF; DNA: TGTGCCAGCAGCCGAAACGAGGAGACCCAGTACTTC; D: NA; J: TRBJ2-5; size: once; V: TRBV9
CDR3: CASSLRGGGQGLSPLHF; DNA: TGTGCTAGCAGCCTAAGGGGTGGGGGACAGGGGCTCTCACCCCTCCACTTT; D: TRBD1; J: TRBJ1-6; size: NA; V: TRBV7-7